The 28 T cell receptor beta chains below all came from one sample that was sequenced in a study of T-cell reconstitution after alpha-beta-depleted transplantation in children. Unique molecular identifiers were used to barcode this TCRbeta library. TCRdb reprocessed the PCR reads via MiXCR and lists one record per CDR3 protein. The sample holds roughly 90,000 distinct CDR3 sequences, 12% seen once. Sample: PBMCs from the stem cell graft donor, taken from the stem cell graft. These receptors all stem from a human donor who donated a stem cell graft to a child with inherited bone marrow failure.

This clonotype was found many times. The chain is built from TRBV7-2 and TRBJ2-7, with no clear D. This CDR3 is built from 13 residues. Germline CDR1 SGHTA, CDR2 FQGNSA. V gave up 5 bases and J gave up 1 base, with 9 bases separating them. The CDR3 region has the DNA TGTGCCAGCAGCACGACACCTTCCTACGAGCAGTACTTC. Protein: CASSTTPSYEQYF.

Ten or more counts support this clonotype. The chain couples TRBV4-3 to TRBJ2-1, with D possibly TRBD1 on 6 matching bases. The CDR3 contains 13 residues. V gave up 2 bases and J gave up 6 bases, with 8 bases separating them. Germline V gives CDR1 LGHNA, CDR2 YSLEER. In DNA, the CDR3 is TGCGCCAGCAGCCAACAACAGGGCAATGAGCAGTTCTTC. This sequence encodes CASSQQQGNEQFF.

This clonotype occurred many times. This sequence joins TRBV18 and TRBJ2-3, with 9 bases identical to TRBD2. The CDR3 extends over 15 amino acids. Germline V gene sequence: CDR1 KGHSH, CDR2 LQKENI. After removal of 2 bases from V and 7 bases from J, the junction contained 7 bases not matched to a gene. The CDR3 protein is CASSPEGLALYTQYF. The CDR3 DNA reads as TGTGCCAGCTCACCAGAGGGACTAGCTTTGTATACGCAGTATTTT.

This clonotype was found many times. The chain is built from TRBV20-1 and TRBJ1-1, with D maybe TRBD1 (6 bases). Trimming removed 3 bases at V and 5 bases at J, with 16 bases between. This CDR3 has 14 residues. Germline values: CDR1 DFQATT, CDR2 SNEGSKA (reference sequence). DNA of the CDR3: TGCAGTGCTAGCGCTACAACAGGGATTACTGAAGCTTTCTTT. Amino acid sequence: CSASATTGITEAFF.

There are many counts of this clonotype. This rearrangement joins TRBV5-6 to TRBJ1-2; TRBD1 matches at 7 bases. The V segment lost 4 bases and the J segment 7 bases; nucleotides outside the gene matches: 7. Germline CDR1 is SGHDT and CDR2 is YYEEEE. The CDR3 loop spans 13 amino acids. The DNA of the CDR3 is TGTGCCAGCAGCCCTCCGACAGGGATTGGCTACACCTTC. The encoded protein is CASSPPTGIGYTF.

This sequence joins TRBV2 and TRBJ2-2; D is perhaps TRBD1 or TRBD2 (5 bases each). With 9 bases removed from V and 0 bases from J, the gap between germline ends came to 14 bases. This CDR3 spans 15 amino acids. Looked up from germline, CDR1 is SNHLY and CDR2 is FYNNEI. CDR3 coding DNA: TGTGCCAGTGGTGGGAGAGGGGCGAACACCGGGGAGCTGTTTTTT. This gives the protein CASGGRGANTGELFF.

In the case of this clonotype: A much bigger clone sits one base away, suggesting this may be a read error. V gene TRBV20-1 combines with J gene TRBJ1-1; D remains ambiguous. Per germline, CDR1 DFQATT and CDR2 SNEGSKA (reference sequence). This CDR3 comprises 17 residues. CDR3 amino acids: CCARVPRAQLMNTEAFF. The CDR3 DNA sequence: TGCTGTGCTAGAGTCCCCCGGGCCCAGCTCATGAACACTGAAGCTTTCTTT.

This clonotype was counted at least ten times. The chain combines TRBV7-3 with TRBJ2-1; TRBD2 agrees at 7 bases. The CDR3 has 14 residues. The germline CDR1 and CDR2 sequences are SGHTA and FQGTGA. After removal of 5 bases from V and 4 bases from J, the junction contained 5 bases not matched to a gene. This chain's CDR3 is CASSKLARYNEQFF. DNA of the CDR3: TGTGCCAGCAGCAAACTAGCGAGGTACAATGAGCAGTTCTTC.

This clonotype was seen many times. The rearrangement joins TRBV18 to TRBJ1-5, with TRBD1 matching over 8 bases. This CDR3 region has 16 residues. Germline assignment: CDR1 KGHSH and CDR2 LQKENI. Trimming removed 5 bases from V and 3 bases from J; junction bases left unmatched: 9. CDR3 bases: TGTGCCAGCTCAAATCTGGGGGACAGGTCCAATCAGCCCCAGCATTTT. This gives the protein CASSNLGDRSNQPQHF.

This clonotype was seen ten or more times. V and J are TRBV21-1 and TRBJ2-7; the D call of TRBD1 is as the table states it, not checked on the DNA. TRBV21-1 is termed a pseudogene. This CDR3 spans 16 amino acids. The CDR3 bases are TGTGCCAGCAGCAAACCCCTCCGGGACAGTCTCTACGAGCAGTACTTC. Its translation: CASSKPLRDSLYEQYF.

The table lists this clonotype with many counts. CDR3: CSVGTGGETGELFF. CDR3 nucleotides: TGCAGCGTTGGGACAGGGGGCGAGACCGGGGAGCTGTTTTTT. The chain carries TRBV29-1 and TRBJ2-2; 11 positions agree with TRBD1. The junction had 3 bases not matched to a gene; V was cut back by 4 bases and J by 5 bases. CDR1 and CDR2 from the germline V gene are SQVTM and ANQGSEA. The CDR3 consists of 14 residues.

In this sample, this clonotype turned up many times. In DNA form, the CDR3 reads TGCGCCAGCAGCCAAGGAGGCCCTTACACAGATACGCAGTATTTT. Protein: CASSQGGPYTDTQYF. The chain employs TRBV4-3 and TRBJ2-3, with D unclear. The V gene lost 1 base and the J gene lost 2 bases, with 10 bases spanning the gap. The CDR3 length is 15 residues. Germline CDR1 LGHNA, CDR2 YSLEER.

This clonotype appeared many times. The chain has TRBV29-1 and TRBJ1-1; perhaps TRBD1 as D (6 bases). Trimming removed 6 bases at V and 3 bases at J, with 8 bases between. Looked up from germline, CDR1 is SQVTM and CDR2 is ANQGSEA. The CDR3 loop spans 11 amino acids. The CDR3 nucleotides read TGCAGCGTCCGGACAGACACTGAAGCTTTCTTT. Its protein product is CSVRTDTEAFF.

The gene calls are TRBV18 and TRBJ2-5; TRBD1 aligns across 8 bases. Germline V lookup: CDR1 KGHSH, CDR2 LQKENI. V dropped 6 bases and J dropped 6; count of bases not matched to a gene: 9. This CDR3 is built from 14 residues. CDR3 sequence: CASSLGQEEQTQYF. The CDR3, as DNA: TGTGCCAGCTCCCTGGGACAGGAAGAGCAGACCCAGTACTTC.

This clonotype was counted many times. V gene TRBV18 combines with J gene TRBJ2-7; D is uncertain. V gave up 1 base and J gave up 1 base, with 8 bases separating them. The germline V gene has CDR1 KGHSH and CDR2 LQKENI. The CDR3 loop spans 14 amino acids. CDR3 nucleotide sequence: TGTGCCAGCTCACCACAGGCAGATTCCTACGAGCAGTACTTC. It yields the protein CASSPQADSYEQYF.

This clonotype has ten or more counts. The gene calls are TRBV20-1 and TRBJ1-1; D is ambiguous. With 3 bases removed from V and 2 bases from J, the gap between germline ends came to 10 bases. This CDR3 contains 13 residues. Germline values: CDR1 DFQATT, CDR2 SNEGSKA (reference sequence). As DNA, the CDR3 is TGCAGTGCTAGGGAAACACTTAACACTGAAGCTTTCTTT. It is translated as CSARETLNTEAFF.

This clonotype was counted at least ten times. The CDR3 spells CASSLSAGGNEKLFF. CDR3 nucleotides: TGTGCCAGCAGCTTATCGGCAGGGGGCAATGAAAAACTGTTTTTT. V gene TRBV7-9 combines with J gene TRBJ1-4; 8 bases map to TRBD1. The ends lost 2 bases at V and 5 bases at J; junction bases unmatched: 4. Germline V gene data show CDR1 as SEHNR and CDR2 as FQNEAQ (reference sequence). This CDR3 comprises 15 residues.

This clonotype was picked up many times. The chain employs TRBV5-6 and TRBJ2-5; the D gene is possibly TRBD1 (5 bases). Germline CDR1 SGHDT, CDR2 YYEEEE. The CDR3 contains 11 residues. With 3 bases removed from V and 8 bases from J, the gap between germline ends came to 8 bases. CDR3 protein: CASSWGGTQYF. The CDR3 region has the DNA TGTGCCAGCAGCTGGGGCGGAACCCAGTACTTC.

This clonotype showed up many times. The chain employs TRBV5-1 and TRBJ2-1; 8 nucleotides align to TRBD2. CDR1 is SGHRS, CDR2 YFSETQ, per germline. This CDR3 contains 15 residues. After removal of 0 bases from V and 5 bases from J, the junction contained 4 bases not matched to a gene. The CDR3 sequence is CASSLEVAGNNEQFF. For the CDR3, the DNA is TGCGCCAGCAGCTTGGAGGTAGCGGGAAACAATGAGCAGTTCTTC.

This clonotype has at least ten counts. The chain has TRBV7-9 and TRBJ1-4; 10 bases match TRBD1. This CDR3 has 16 residues. Germline values: CDR1 SEHNR, CDR2 FQNEAQ (reference sequence). V shed 1 base, J shed 3 bases, and the junction held 2 bases outside the gene matches. Here the CDR3 DNA reads TGTGCCAGCAGCTTAGGGGACAGGGGCTCTAATGAAAAACTGTTTTTT. Translating gives CASSLGDRGSNEKLFF.

The chain couples TRBV5-5 to TRBJ1-2, with D hard to call. The CDR3 spans 13 residues. CDR1 and CDR2 from the germline V gene are SGHKS and YYEKEE (reference sequence). V was trimmed by 1 base and J by 2 bases, leaving 6 bases between them. The CDR3 nucleotides are TGTGCCAGCAGCTTGAGTCAGAACTATGGCTACACCTTC. It is translated as CASSLSQNYGYTF.

There are many counts of this clonotype. CDR3 nucleotides: TGTGCCAGCTCACCACCGGGAGACAGAGCTGCTGAAGCTTTCTTT. Amino acid sequence: CASSPPGDRAAEAFF. This sequence joins TRBV18 and TRBJ1-1; D possibly corresponds to TRBD1 (5 bases). Germline-derived CDR1 and CDR2 are KGHSH and LQKENI. CDR3 length equals 15 residues. Trimming removed 0 bases from V and 6 bases from J, with 14 bases in between.

At least ten counts were recorded for this clonotype. This sequence joins TRBV7-2 and TRBJ1-6, with TRBD1 identical over 11 bases. Germline CDR1 reads SGHTA; CDR2 reads FQGNSA. The CDR3 spans 16 residues. J gave up 8 bases and V 5 bases, and 8 bases lay outside the gene matches. CDR3 sequence (DNA): TGTGCCAGCAGCACCTCCATGGGACAGGGGGATTCACCCCTCCACTTT. It encodes CASSTSMGQGDSPLHF.

The sample holds a few counts of this clonotype. This chain uses TRBV7-6 with TRBJ2-7; D uncertain. The V and J ends lost 1 base and 0 bases respectively, with 7 bases between them. The CDR3 is 14 amino acids. Germline CDR1 is SGHVS and CDR2 is FNYEAQ. Written as DNA, the CDR3 is TGTGCCAGCAGCTTAGGCTCAAGCTCCTACGAGCAGTACTTC. Protein: CASSLGSSSYEQYF. Full variable domain (rest looked up from reference TRBV7-6 and TRBJ2-7): GAGVSQSPRYKVTKRGQDVALRCDPISGHVSLYWYRQALGQGPEFLTYFNYEAQQDKSGLPNDRFSAERPEGSISTLTIQRTEQRDSAMYRCASSLGSSSYEQYFGPGTRLTVT.

At least ten counts were recorded for this clonotype. The gene calls are TRBV7-8 and TRBJ2-1, with D tentatively TRBD1 (5 bases). Germline values: CDR1 SGHVS, CDR2 FQNEAQ. CDR3 length: 17 residues. V lost 5 bases to trimming and J lost 5 bases, with 22 bases between them. CDR3 in DNA: TGTGCCAGCAGCCCCCCGTTCCGACAGAGAAGGGACAATGAGCAGTTCTTC. It encodes CASSPPFRQRRDNEQFF.

This clonotype was picked up many times. The chain carries TRBV5-1 and TRBJ2-2; maybe TRBD1 (6 bases). This CDR3 is 15 amino acids long. CDR1 is SGHRS and CDR2 is YFSETQ in the germline V gene. Deletions cut 6 bases from V and 6 bases from J, with 18 bases between. DNA of the CDR3: TGCGCCAGCACCCTGGGGGCTTTCCGCGCCGGGGAGCTGTTTTTT. Protein product: CASTLGAFRAGELFF.

The chain recombines TRBV12-2 with TRBJ1-1; the table's D call, TRBD1, has no DNA check behind it. TRBV12-2 is tagged as a pseudogene. The CDR3 loop spans 14 amino acids. The CDR3 spells CASRLAPGEVEAFF. The CDR3 DNA is TGTGCAAGTCGCTTAGCTCCAGGGGAGGTAGAAGCTTTCTTT.

Many counts were recorded for this clonotype. The chain has TRBV5-1 and TRBJ1-1; D gene ambiguous. Germline V gives CDR1 SGHRS, CDR2 YFSETQ. The CDR3 consists of 13 residues. With 0 bases removed from V and 1 base from J, the gap between germline ends came to 4 bases. The DNA for the CDR3 is TGCGCCAGCAGCTTGGAACCGAACACTGAAGCTTTCTTT. Protein: CASSLEPNTEAFF.